This TCR beta chain was captured in a study of post-analysis software for immune sequencing data. cDNA libraries of TCR beta carried unique molecular identifiers. A few hundred thousand cDNA molecules were obtained from around 1 to 9.1 million T cells. TCRdb independently ran MiXCR on the PCR reads; one entry per CDR3 protein. The table includes about 760,000 distinct CDR3 sequences, 30% detected once. General observations from the study: TRBV segments more frequent in patients than in controls numbered about 5 and included TRBV5-6, TRBV5-1 and TRBV20-1.

The CDR3 runs to 11 residues. Trimming shortened V by 5 bases and J by 6 bases, and 5 bases separated the two germline ends. CDR1 and CDR2 from the germline V gene are MDHEN and SYDVKM. Turning to this clonotype: What it binds is not known.

The chain is built from TRBV28 and TRBJ1-5, with D hard to call. Sequenced: blood. This receptor was taken from a girl aged 10-17 years with multiple sclerosis. The CDR3 reads CASSRVQPQHF. DNA of the CDR3: TGTGCCAGCAGTAGGGTTCAGCCCCAGCATTTT. Drawing the rest from reference TRBV28 and TRBJ1-5, the complete variable domain is DVKVTQSSRYLVKRTGEKVFLECVQDMDHENMFWYRQDPGLGLRLIYFSYDVKMKEKGDIPEGYSVSREKKERFSLILESASTNQTSMYLCASSRVQPQHFGDGTRLSIL.